Presented here are 27 T cell receptor beta chains from one specimen sequenced in a study of T cell changes during pregnancy in multiple sclerosis. Here immunoSEQ multiplex PCR was the method, and the copy in TCRdb shows in-frame clones only, minus some. This sample has over 90,000 clones, with approximately 90% found just once. The specimen comprised peripheral blood, sampled in the second trimester of pregnancy. All receptors derive from a female donor in good health, enrolled as a control in a pregnancy study.

V gene TRBV4-1 combines with J gene TRBJ2-6; 8 bases match TRBD1. In germline, CDR1 is MGHRA, CDR2 YSYEKL. The CDR3 loop spans 17 amino acids. Trimming removed 1 base from V and 0 bases from J; junction bases left unmatched: 2. The CDR3 sequence is CASSQGTGNSGANVLTF. CDR3 DNA sequence: TGCGCCAGCAGCCAAGGGACAGGGAACTCTGGGGCCAACGTCCTGACTTTC.

The chain employs TRBV19 and TRBJ1-1; perhaps TRBD1 as D (5 bases). This CDR3 is built from 14 residues. Per germline, CDR1 LNHDA and CDR2 SQIVND (reference sequence). Trimming removed 8 bases at V and 1 base at J, with 14 bases between. The CDR3 region is CASQQVGRNTEAFF. The CDR3, as DNA: TGTGCCAGTCAACAGGTTGGTAGGAACACTGAAGCTTTCTTT.

This rearrangement joins TRBV19 to TRBJ1-5, with a weak D call TRBD1 (5 bases). The germline V gene encodes CDR1 LNHDA and CDR2 SQIVND (reference sequence). V was trimmed by 5 bases and J by 5 bases, leaving 10 bases between them. CDR3 length: 13 amino acids. The CDR3 protein is CASSVLGDQPQHF. For the CDR3, the DNA is TGTGCCAGTAGTGTCCTAGGGGATCAGCCCCAGCATTTT.

The rearrangement uses TRBV30 and TRBJ1-5, with D hard to call. V lost 2 bases and J lost 3, with 11 bases in between. The CDR3 extends over 14 amino acids. Germline V lookup: CDR1 GTSNPN, CDR2 SVGIG (reference sequence). The CDR3 nucleotides read TGTGCCTGGAGTTACGGACTGGACAATCAGCCCCAGCATTTT. Its protein product is CAWSYGLDNQPQHF.

The genes are TRBV20-1 and TRBJ2-5; D is uncertain. CDR3 length equals 11 residues. Germline-derived CDR1 and CDR2 are DFQATT and SNEGSKA (reference sequence). The ends were cut back, 5 bases at V and 3 bases at J, with 7 bases in the middle. This CDR3 is CSALLKETQYF. The DNA of the CDR3 is TGCAGTGCTCTCCTAAAAGAGACCCAGTACTTC.

This chain connects TRBV28 to TRBJ2-3, with unresolved D. Germline assignment: CDR1 MDHEN and CDR2 SYDVKM. The CDR3 extends over 14 amino acids. V was trimmed by 6 bases and J by 4 bases, leaving 14 bases between them. Here the CDR3 DNA reads TGTGCCAGCAGCCCCACGGGTTGGCCAGATACGCAGTATTTT. Protein product: CASSPTGWPDTQYF. The full variable domain, completed using reference TRBV28 and TRBJ2-3, is DVKVTQSSRYLVKRTGEKVFLECVQDMDHENMFWYRQDPGLGLRLIYFSYDVKMKEKGDIPEGYSVSREKKERFSLILESASTNQTSMYLCASSPTGWPDTQYFGPGTRLTVL.

The chain has TRBV7-6 and TRBJ2-7; the match to TRBD2 covers 9 bases. V lost 5 bases, J lost 4 bases, and 12 bases stayed unmatched. CDR3 size: 16 residues. The germline V gene has CDR1 SGHVS and CDR2 FNYEAQ. This CDR3 reads CASSPGAGLASYEQYF. Here the CDR3 DNA reads TGTGCCAGCAGCCCCGGGGCGGGACTAGCTTCGTACGAGCAGTACTTC.

CDR3 bases: TGTGCCAGCAGCTTAGTGAGGACAGGGGACTATGGCTACACCTTC. It encodes CASSLVRTGDYGYTF. The V gene is TRBV7-2, the J gene TRBJ1-2; TRBD1 matches at 9 bases. Germline CDR1 reads SGHTA; CDR2 reads FQGNSA. Losses at the gene ends were 1 base for V and 3 bases for J; bases not matched to a gene: 3. The CDR3 loop spans 15 amino acids.

This clone was counted once. This chain joins TRBV6-6 and TRBJ1-2; perhaps TRBD1 as D (5 bases). Between the trimmed V and J ends, which lost 5 bases and 8 bases, there was a span of 15 bases. This CDR3 has 13 residues. Germline values: CDR1 MNHNY, CDR2 SVGAGI (reference sequence). Here the CDR3 reads CASSHRQNIGYTF. The CDR3 region has the DNA TGTGCCAGCAGTCATCGACAGAATATCGGCTACACCTTC.

The chain has TRBV7-2 and TRBJ1-2, with TRBD1 matching 10 bases. There are 15 residues in the CDR3. Germline CDR1 SGHTA, CDR2 FQGNSA. V shed 0 bases, J shed 7 bases, and the junction held 5 bases outside the gene matches. The CDR3 DNA follows: TGTGCCAGCAGCTTAGCGCGACAGGGGGCTAGTGGCTACACCTTC. This codes for CASSLARQGASGYTF.

This clone was seen a handful of times. The chain carries TRBV2 and TRBJ1-5, with D hard to call. Trimming removed 4 bases from V and 4 bases from J, with 8 bases in between. CDR1 is SNHLY, CDR2 FYNNEI, per germline. This CDR3 has 13 residues. Here the CDR3 reads CASSVAGNQPQHF. The DNA for the CDR3 is TGTGCCAGCAGTGTTGCGGGGAATCAGCCCCAGCATTTT. The full variable domain, completed using reference TRBV2 and TRBJ1-5, is EPEVTQTPSHQVTQMGQEVILRCVPISNHLYFYWYRQILGQKVEFLVSFYNNEISEKSEIFDDQFSVERPDGSNFTLKIRSTKLEDSAMYFCASSVAGNQPQHFGDGTRLSIL.

The rearrangement uses TRBV6-5 and TRBJ2-3; no clear D. Trimming shortened V by 8 bases and J by 5 bases, and 14 bases separated the two germline ends. This CDR3 has 13 residues. From germline, CDR1 is MNHEY and CDR2 SVGAGI. The CDR3 spells CASFAVVGDTQYF. As DNA, the CDR3 is TGTGCCAGCTTCGCGGTGGTAGGAGATACGCAGTATTTT.

V usage is TRBV5-4 and J usage is TRBJ1-2; 9 bases line up with TRBD1. Germline assignment: CDR1 SGHNT and CDR2 YYREEE (reference sequence). The CDR3 is made up of 16 amino acids. V gave up 0 bases and J gave up 3 bases; unmatched junction bases: 6. The CDR3 coding sequence is TGTGCCAGCAGCTTGGGGGACAGGGTCGAATACTATGGCTACACCTTC. This translates into CASSLGDRVEYYGYTF.

This CDR3 is CASSQGWQGGDKAFF. CDR3 sequence (DNA): TGCGCCAGCAGCCAAGGGTGGCAGGGAGGAGACAAAGCTTTCTTT. The chain uses TRBV4-3 and TRBJ1-1; D is perhaps TRBD1 (5 bases). Trimming removed 1 base from V and 9 bases from J, with 18 bases in between. CDR1 is LGHNA and CDR2 is YSLEER in the germline V gene. The CDR3 spans 15 residues.

The rearrangement links TRBV2 to TRBJ2-7; 11 bases agree with TRBD1. With 6 bases clipped from V and 4 bases from J, the junction kept 5 bases outside the gene matches. Germline CDR1 is SNHLY and CDR2 is FYNNEI. The length of the CDR3 is 14 residues. The CDR3 sequence: CASRPGTGGYEQYF. The CDR3 coding sequence is TGTGCCAGCAGACCCGGGACAGGGGGGTACGAGCAGTACTTC.

CDR3 in amino acids: CASSYSRGLNTEAFF. The DNA for the CDR3 is TGTGCCAGCAGTTACTCACGAGGCTTGAACACTGAAGCTTTCTTT. This chain links TRBV6-5 with TRBJ1-1, with D unclear. The CDR3 has 15 residues. CDR1 and CDR2 from the germline V gene are MNHEY and SVGAGI. Trimming shortened V by 0 bases and J by 0 bases, and 8 bases separated the two germline ends.

The gene calls are TRBV7-7 and TRBJ2-1; tentatively, D is TRBD1 (5 bases). The CDR3 spans 18 residues. Per the germline V gene, CDR1 is SSHAT and CDR2 is FNYEAQ (reference sequence). V lost 7 bases and J lost 2, with 24 bases in between. The CDR3 protein is CASTKAPAETETYNEQFF. CDR3 sequence (DNA): TGTGCCAGCACAAAAGCCCCGGCTGAGACAGAGACCTACAATGAGCAGTTCTTC. Combining the CDR3 with reference TRBV7-7 and TRBJ2-1 gives the whole variable domain GAGVSQSPRYKVTKRGQDVTLRCDPISSHATLYWYQQALGQGPEFLTYFNYEAQPDKSGLPSDRFSAERPEGSISTLTIQRTEQRDSAMYRCASTKAPAETETYNEQFFGPGTRLTVL.

The chain has TRBV11-2 and TRBJ2-2; D possibly corresponds to TRBD1 (6 bases). In germline, CDR1 is SGHAT, CDR2 FQNNGV. The CDR3 is 12 residues long. V was pared by 6 bases and J by 6 bases, with 8 bases between. The CDR3 region is CASSYRAGELFF. Here the CDR3 DNA reads TGTGCCAGCAGTTACAGGGCCGGGGAGCTGTTTTTT.

The chain combines TRBV28 with TRBJ1-1; D possibly corresponds to TRBD1 (5 bases). Per the germline V gene, CDR1 is MDHEN and CDR2 is SYDVKM. Between the trimmed V and J ends, which lost 10 bases and 5 bases, there was a span of 26 bases. This CDR3 has 16 amino acids. The CDR3 loop reads CATHFRVSGGKTEAFF. The CDR3 DNA reads TGTGCCACCCATTTTCGGGTTTCGGGGGGAAAGACTGAAGCTTTCTTT. Full variable domain (missing parts from reference TRBV28 and TRBJ1-1): DVKVTQSSRYLVKRTGEKVFLECVQDMDHENMFWYRQDPGLGLRLIYFSYDVKMKEKGDIPEGYSVSREKKERFSLILESASTNQTSMYLCATHFRVSGGKTEAFFGQGTRLTVV.

V is TRBV2 and J is TRBJ1-5; D is perhaps TRBD1 (6 bases). In germline, CDR1 is SNHLY, CDR2 FYNNEI. This CDR3 contains 15 residues. V lost 6 bases and J 2 bases, leaving 14 bases between the germline ends. DNA of the CDR3: TGTGCCAGCAGCGGGAGGGGGAACGGCAATCAGCCCCAGCATTTT. Its translation is CASSGRGNGNQPQHF.

This clone appeared a single time. V gene TRBV28 combines with J gene TRBJ2-7, with 8 bases fitting TRBD2. Trimming took 6 bases from V and 4 from J; bases not matched to a gene: 11. Germline values: CDR1 MDHEN, CDR2 SYDVKM. The CDR3 loop spans 15 amino acids. The CDR3: CASRLPVAGRYEQYF. The CDR3 nucleotides read TGTGCCAGCAGGCTCCCTGTAGCGGGGAGGTACGAGCAGTACTTC.

V and J are TRBV7-9 and TRBJ1-4; 7 bases align to TRBD1. The V segment lost 4 bases and the J segment 0 bases; nucleotides outside the gene matches: 2. From germline, CDR1 is SEHNR and CDR2 FQNEAQ (reference sequence). This CDR3 spans 15 amino acids. The CDR3 reads CASSSGGSTNEKLFF. In DNA, the CDR3 is TGTGCCAGCAGCTCAGGGGGATCAACTAATGAAAAACTGTTTTTT.

The chain combines TRBV7-8 with TRBJ1-2; TRBD1 aligns across 9 bases. The CDR3 is 14 residues long. With 5 bases clipped from V and 2 bases from J, the junction kept 3 bases outside the gene matches. CDR1 is SGHVS and CDR2 is FQNEAQ in the germline V gene. CDR3 sequence reads: CASSPQGANYGYTF. As DNA, the CDR3 is TGTGCCAGCAGCCCACAGGGGGCCAACTATGGCTACACCTTC.

The chain combines TRBV6-5 with TRBJ2-3; D is unclear. The V end was cut by 5 bases, the J end by 2 bases, with 14 bases between. CDR1 is MNHEY, CDR2 SVGAGI, per germline. The CDR3 contains 15 residues. The CDR3 nucleotides are TGTGCCAGCAGTCAAAGGAGCAGTGTCACAGATACGCAGTATTTT. It translates to CASSQRSSVTDTQYF.

The rearrangement links TRBV7-2 to TRBJ1-6; D ambiguous. The CDR3 sequence is 15 residues long. Germline lookup yields CDR1 SGHTA and CDR2 FQGNSA. V lost 4 bases to trimming and J lost 12 bases, with 19 bases between them. DNA for the CDR3: TGTGCCAGCAGCTCGACGGGAGCAGGACTGCTACCCCTCCACTTT. It translates to CASSSTGAGLLPLHF.

The J gene is TRBJ1-1, the V gene TRBV7-9, with D possibly being TRBD1 (5 bases). In germline, CDR1 is SEHNR, CDR2 FQNEAQ (reference sequence). Trimming stripped 3 bases from V and 0 bases from J, with 8 bases between. This CDR3 has 14 amino acids. CDR3 nucleotides: TGTGCCAGCAGCTTTCAGGGCTTGAACACTGAAGCTTTCTTT. The encoded protein is CASSFQGLNTEAFF.

The chain joins TRBV9 to TRBJ1-5, with 12 bases that match TRBD1. There are 19 residues in the CDR3. The germline CDR1 and CDR2 sequences are SGDLS and YYNGEE. With V trimmed by 4 bases and J by 7 bases, 18 bases remained unmatched. The CDR3 bases are TGTGCCAGCAGCCCTAAGGCAGGGACAGGGGGCCTGATGCTACAGCCCCAGCATTTT. Protein sequence: CASSPKAGTGGLMLQPQHF.